A selection of T cell receptor beta chains follows, all from one sample in a study of immune evolution from preneoplasia to lung adenocarcinoma. Libraries were prepared by immunoSEQ multiplex PCR; TCRdb keeps only in-frame clonotypes and omits some of them. The data contain 2,500 to 3,500 clones, 88% of them singletons. Sequenced input: FFPE invasive lung adenocarcinoma tissue. The receptors come from an older person with invasive lung adenocarcinoma. Each CDR3 is given with its conserved first and last residue. D genes are given only for firm matches. Size tells how often a clone was seen (once, few, many) or the class of an expanded clone, and some rows leave it out.

J: TRBJ1-6; V: TRBV27; D: .; size: .; DNA: TGTGCCAGTTCGGGAAGTAATTCACCCCTCCACTTT; CDR3: CASSGSNSPLHF
J: TRBJ2-3; V: TRBV5-1; D: TRBD2; size: .; DNA: TGCGCCAGCAGCTGGCCCTTGGCGGGAGGTAGCACAGATACGCAGTATTTT; CDR3: CASSWPLAGGSTDTQYF
J: TRBJ2-1; V: TRBV19; D: TRBD2; size: .; DNA: TGTGCCAGTAGATCAACTAGCGGGGTTTCGATAGTTAATGAGCAGTTCTTC; CDR3: CASRSTSGVSIVNEQFF
J: TRBJ2-6; V: TRBV19; D: .; size: .; DNA: TGTGCCAGTAGTCCCAGCTCTGGGGCCAACGTCCTGACTTTC; CDR3: CASSPSSGANVLTF
J: TRBJ2-3; V: TRBV7-3; D: TRBD1; size: .; DNA: TGTGCCAGCAGCGCCCAACAGGGGACGCAGTATTTT; CDR3: CASSAQQGTQYF
J: TRBJ2-7; V: TRBV28; D: TRBD1; size: .; DNA: TGTGCCAGCAGTTTACTCGACAGGGGGCGAAATCCCTACGAGCAGTACTTC; CDR3: CASSLLDRGRNPYEQYF
J: TRBJ2-7; V: TRBV6-1; D: .; size: .; DNA: TGTGCCAGCAGTGGGGGGGAGTGGGGGCGCTACGAGCAGTACTTC; CDR3: CASSGGEWGRYEQYF
J: TRBJ2-5; V: TRBV5-1; D: .; size: .; DNA: TGCGCCAGCAGCTTGATGGCCCAAGAGACCCAGTACTTC; CDR3: CASSLMAQETQYF
J: TRBJ2-4; V: TRBV9; D: .; size: .; DNA: .; CDR3: CASSVGQGSYF
J: TRBJ1-3; V: TRBV6-6; D: .; size: .; DNA: TGTGCCAGCAGCCCCGGGGGAGGGGGTTCGGGAAACACCATATATTTT; CDR3: CASSPGGGGSGNTIYF
J: TRBJ2-2; V: TRBV21-1; D: .; size: .; DNA: TGTGCCAGCAGCAAAAGGACAGGGACCGGGGAGCTGTTTTTT; CDR3: CASSKRTGTGELFF
J: TRBJ1-3; V: TRBV20-1; D: .; size: .; DNA: TGCTCATTGAAAGTGGGAAACACCATATATTTT; CDR3: CSLKVGNTIYF
J: TRBJ1-3; V: TRBV14; D: .; size: once; DNA: TGTGCCAGCAGCCCCCTGGCAAGCCTTGGAAACACCATATATTTT; CDR3: CASSPLASLGNTIYF
J: TRBJ2-3; V: TRBV7-3; D: .; size: .; DNA: TGTGCCAGCAGCATAGGGGCCCGAGGCACAGATACGCAGTATTTT; CDR3: CASSIGARGTDTQYF
J: TRBJ2-3; V: TRBV11-2; D: TRBD2; size: .; DNA: TGTGCCAGCAGCTACCGGGGAGCGGGAGGGCCGACAGATACGCAGTATTTT; CDR3: CASSYRGAGGPTDTQYF
J: TRBJ2-5; V: TRBV20-1; D: .; size: .; DNA: TGCAGTGCCGCCCAAGAGACCCAGTACTTC; CDR3: CSAAQETQYF
J: TRBJ2-7; V: TRBV12-2; D: .; size: .; DNA: TGTGCAAGTCGCTTAGCGCAGGAGTGTATAGGCTACGAGCAGTACTTC; CDR3: CASRLAQECIGYEQYF
J: TRBJ1-5; V: TRBV25-1; D: TRBD1; size: .; DNA: TGTGCCAGCAGTGGATCCGGGACAGGGGGCATTCAGCCCCAGCATTTT; CDR3: CASSGSGTGGIQPQHF
J: TRBJ1-1; V: TRBV5-6; D: .; size: .; DNA: TGTGCCAGCAGCCGGGGGCAGAACACTGAAGCTTTCTTT; CDR3: CASSRGQNTEAFF
J: TRBJ2-7; V: TRBV4-1; D: .; size: .; DNA: TGCGCCAGCAGCCCTTTTGCGGAGGCCACGGGGGAGCAGTACTTC; CDR3: CASSPFAEATGEQYF
J: TRBJ2-7; V: TRBV5-8; D: .; size: .; DNA: TGTGCCAGCAGCTTGTACTACGAGCAGTACTTC; CDR3: CASSLYYEQYF
J: TRBJ2-6; V: TRBV5-6; D: .; size: .; DNA: TGTGCCAGCAGCTTGGCCTTGGGGGCTGGGGCCAACGTCCTGACTTTC; CDR3: CASSLALGAGANVLTF
J: TRBJ2-5; V: TRBV5-1; D: TRBD1; size: .; DNA: TGCGCCAGCAGCTCCACAGGGGGCTATAACCAAGAGACCCAGTACTTC; CDR3: CASSSTGGYNQETQYF
J: TRBJ2-5; V: TRBV15; D: .; size: .; DNA: TGTGCCACCAGCAGAGACGGTTTTGGATACAGCGAGACCCAGTACTTC; CDR3: CATSRDGFGYSETQYF
J: TRBJ1-2; V: TRBV19; D: TRBD1; size: .; DNA: TGTGCCAGTAGTACGGATGGACAGGGCGGCTACACCTTC; CDR3: CASSTDGQGGYTF
J: TRBJ2-1; V: TRBV7-6; D: TRBD2; size: .; DNA: TGTGCCAGCAGCCCAGGCCGGAGCGGGGGGGCAGAGGAGCAGTTCTTC; CDR3: CASSPGRSGGAEEQFF